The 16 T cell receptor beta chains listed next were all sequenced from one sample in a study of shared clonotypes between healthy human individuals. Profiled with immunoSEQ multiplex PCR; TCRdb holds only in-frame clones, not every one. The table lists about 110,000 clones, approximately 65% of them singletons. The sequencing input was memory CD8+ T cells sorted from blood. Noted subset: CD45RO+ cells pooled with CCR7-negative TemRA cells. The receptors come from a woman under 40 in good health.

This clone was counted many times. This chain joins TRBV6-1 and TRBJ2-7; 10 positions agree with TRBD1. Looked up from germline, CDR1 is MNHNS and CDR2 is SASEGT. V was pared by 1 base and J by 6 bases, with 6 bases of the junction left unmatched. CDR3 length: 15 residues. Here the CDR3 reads CASSEEGTGAVEQYF. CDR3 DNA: TGTGCCAGCAGTGAAGAAGGGACAGGGGCAGTCGAGCAGTACTTC.

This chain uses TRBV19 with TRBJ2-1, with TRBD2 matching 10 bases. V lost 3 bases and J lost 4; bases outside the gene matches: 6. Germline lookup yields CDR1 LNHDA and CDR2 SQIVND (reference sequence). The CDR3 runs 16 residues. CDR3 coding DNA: TGTGCCAGTAGTATCTGGGAAGCGGGAGGGTACAATGAGCAGTTCTTC. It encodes CASSIWEAGGYNEQFF.

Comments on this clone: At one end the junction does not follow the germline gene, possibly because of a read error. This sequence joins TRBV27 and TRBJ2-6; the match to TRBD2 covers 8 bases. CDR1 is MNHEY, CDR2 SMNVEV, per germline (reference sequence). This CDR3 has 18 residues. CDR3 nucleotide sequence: TGTGCCAGCAGTGCGGGGGGTCCTGGCTACAAGTCGGGCCAACGTCCTGACTTC. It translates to CASSAGGPGYKSGQRPDF.

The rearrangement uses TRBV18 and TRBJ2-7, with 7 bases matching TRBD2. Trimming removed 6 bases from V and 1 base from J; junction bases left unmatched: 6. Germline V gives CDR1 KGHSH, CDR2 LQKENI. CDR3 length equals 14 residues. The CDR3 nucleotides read TGTGCCAGCTCTGGACTAGTAGGTTCCTACGAGCAGTACTTC. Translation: CASSGLVGSYEQYF.

CDR3 coding DNA: TGTGCCAGCAAGGACCAGCTTCTCCACGAGCAGTACTTC. It yields the protein CASKDQLLHEQYF. The chain employs TRBV5-6 and TRBJ2-7, with unresolved D. CDR3 size: 13 residues. CDR1 and CDR2 (germline): SGHDT, YYEEEE. With 6 bases removed from V and 5 bases from J, the gap between germline ends came to 15 bases.

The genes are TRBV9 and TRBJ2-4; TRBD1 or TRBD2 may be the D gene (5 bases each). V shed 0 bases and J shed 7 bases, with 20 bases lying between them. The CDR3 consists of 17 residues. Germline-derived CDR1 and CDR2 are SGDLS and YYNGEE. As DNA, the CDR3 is TGTGCCAGCAGCGTAGAGGACTCGCCCCGGGGCGGTAACATTCAGTACTTC. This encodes CASSVEDSPRGGNIQYF.

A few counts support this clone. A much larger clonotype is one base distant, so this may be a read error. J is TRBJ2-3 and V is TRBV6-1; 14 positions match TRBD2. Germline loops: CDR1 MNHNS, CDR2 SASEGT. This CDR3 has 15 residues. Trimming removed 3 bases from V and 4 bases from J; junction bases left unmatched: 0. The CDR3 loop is CASSEGLAGADTQYF. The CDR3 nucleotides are TGTGCCAGCAGTGAGGGACTAGCGGGAGCAGATACGCAGTATTTT.

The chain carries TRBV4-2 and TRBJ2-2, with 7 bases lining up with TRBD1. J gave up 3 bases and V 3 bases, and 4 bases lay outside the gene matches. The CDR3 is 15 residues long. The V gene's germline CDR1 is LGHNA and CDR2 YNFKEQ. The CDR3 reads CASSQGDRDTGELFF. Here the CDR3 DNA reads TGTGCCAGCAGCCAGGGGGACAGAGACACCGGGGAGCTGTTTTTT.

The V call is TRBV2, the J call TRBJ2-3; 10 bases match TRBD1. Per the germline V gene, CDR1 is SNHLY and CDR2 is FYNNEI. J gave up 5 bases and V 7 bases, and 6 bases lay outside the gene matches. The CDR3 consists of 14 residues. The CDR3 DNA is TGTGCCAGCACTACGGGACAGGGGAGAGATACGCAGTATTTT. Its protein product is CASTTGQGRDTQYF.

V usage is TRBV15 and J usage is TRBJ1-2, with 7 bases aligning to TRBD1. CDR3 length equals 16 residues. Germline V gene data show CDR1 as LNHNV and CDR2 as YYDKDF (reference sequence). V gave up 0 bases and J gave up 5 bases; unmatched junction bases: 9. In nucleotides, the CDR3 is TGTGCCACCAGCAGAGATGAAGGGGGCGTAGGGTATGGCTACACCTTC. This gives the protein CATSRDEGGVGYGYTF.

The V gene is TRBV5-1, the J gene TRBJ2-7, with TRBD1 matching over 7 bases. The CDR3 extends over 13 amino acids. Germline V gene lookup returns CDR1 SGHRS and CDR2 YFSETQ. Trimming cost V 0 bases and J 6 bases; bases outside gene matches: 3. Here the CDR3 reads CASSLETGPEQYF. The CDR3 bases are TGCGCCAGCAGCTTGGAGACAGGGCCCGAGCAGTACTTC.

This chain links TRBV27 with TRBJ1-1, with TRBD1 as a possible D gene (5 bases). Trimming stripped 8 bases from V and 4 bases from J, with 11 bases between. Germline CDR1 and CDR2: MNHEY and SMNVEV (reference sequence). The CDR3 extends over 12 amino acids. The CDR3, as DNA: TGTGCCAGCGGACCCGGGGGCACTGAAGCTTTCTTT. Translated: CASGPGGTEAFF.

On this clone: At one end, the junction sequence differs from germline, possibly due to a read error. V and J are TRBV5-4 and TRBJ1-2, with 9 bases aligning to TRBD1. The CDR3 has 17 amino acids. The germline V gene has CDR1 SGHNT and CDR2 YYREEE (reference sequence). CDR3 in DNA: TGTGCCAGCAGCCACTACACCCCGGGACAGGGTGTTACAAGATCGAATTTC. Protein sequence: CASSHYTPGQGVTRSNF. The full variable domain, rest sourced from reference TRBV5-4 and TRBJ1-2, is ETGVTQSPTHLIKTRGQQVTLRCSSQSGHNTVSWYQQALGQGPQFIFQYYREEENGRGNFPPRFSGLQFPNYSSELNVNALELDDSALYLCASSHYTPGQGVTRSNFGSGTRLTVV.

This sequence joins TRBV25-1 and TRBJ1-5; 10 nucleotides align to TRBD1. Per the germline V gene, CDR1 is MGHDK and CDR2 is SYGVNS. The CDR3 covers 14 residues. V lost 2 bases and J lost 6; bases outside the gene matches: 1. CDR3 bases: TGTGCCAGCAGTGAAGGGACAGGGGTTCAGCCCCAGCATTTT. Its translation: CASSEGTGVQPQHF. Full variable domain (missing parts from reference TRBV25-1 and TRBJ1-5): EADIYQTPRYLVIGTGKKITLECSQTMGHDKMYWYQQDPGMELHLIHYSYGVNSTEKGDLSSESTVSRIRTEHFPLTLESARPSHTSQYLCASSEGTGVQPQHFGDGTRLSIL.

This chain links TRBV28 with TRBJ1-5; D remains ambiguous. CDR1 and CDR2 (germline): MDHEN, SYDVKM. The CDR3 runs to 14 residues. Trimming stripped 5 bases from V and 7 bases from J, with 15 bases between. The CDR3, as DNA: TGTGCCAGCAGTCAAGGGATTTCGGGCCAGCCCCAGCATTTT. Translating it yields CASSQGISGQPQHF.

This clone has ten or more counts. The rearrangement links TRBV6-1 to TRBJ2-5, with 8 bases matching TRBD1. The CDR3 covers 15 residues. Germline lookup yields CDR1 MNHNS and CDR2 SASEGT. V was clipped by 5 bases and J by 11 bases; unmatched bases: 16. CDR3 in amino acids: CASSTGQGDSSEQYF. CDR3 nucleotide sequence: TGTGCCAGCAGTACTGGACAGGGAGACTCTAGTGAGCAGTACTTC.